This T cell receptor (beta chain) originates from a study of cytomegalovirus exposure and HLA in healthy donors. Primers: 60 Vbeta forward and 13 Jbeta reverse. Sequencing used immunoSEQ multiplex PCR; TCRdb keeps in-frame clones, though not all of them. The sample records roughly 230,000 clones, roughly 91% being singletons. The CDR3 extends over 13 amino acids. Unmatched junction bases numbered 3, after V lost 7 bases and J lost 4 bases. Germline-derived CDR1 and CDR2 are MNHNY and SVGAGI (reference sequence). Turning to this clone: Its target is unknown.

Whole-study findings and limits: Most CMV-associated TCR beta chains appeared HLA-restricted in a later analysis. There was a cluster of highly shared sequence variants that was likely a sequencing artifact.

The sequencing sample was made of PBMCs. This clonotype was sampled from a girl aged 2-10 years in good health and CMV-seronegative. V gene TRBV6-6 combines with J gene TRBJ1-5; 8 nucleotides line up with TRBD1. The CDR3 loop reads CASIRQGNQPQHF. The CDR3 nucleotides are TGTGCCAGCATCCGACAGGGGAATCAGCCCCAGCATTTT.